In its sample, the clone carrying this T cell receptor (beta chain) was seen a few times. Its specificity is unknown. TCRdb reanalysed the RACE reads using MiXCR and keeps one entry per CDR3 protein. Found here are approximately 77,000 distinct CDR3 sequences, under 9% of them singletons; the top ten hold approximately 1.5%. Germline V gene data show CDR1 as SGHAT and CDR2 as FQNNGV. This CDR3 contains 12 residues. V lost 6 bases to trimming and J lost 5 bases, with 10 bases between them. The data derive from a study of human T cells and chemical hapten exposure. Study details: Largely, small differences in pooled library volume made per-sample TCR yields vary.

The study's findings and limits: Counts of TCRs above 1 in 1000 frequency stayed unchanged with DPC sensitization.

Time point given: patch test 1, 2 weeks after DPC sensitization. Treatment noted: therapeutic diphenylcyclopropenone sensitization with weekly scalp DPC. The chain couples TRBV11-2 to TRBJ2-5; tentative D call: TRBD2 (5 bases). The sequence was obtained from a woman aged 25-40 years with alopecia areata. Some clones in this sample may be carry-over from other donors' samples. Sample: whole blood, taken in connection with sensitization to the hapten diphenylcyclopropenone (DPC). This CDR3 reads CASRSGGETQYF. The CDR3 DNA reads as TGTGCCAGCAGGTCAGGCGGGGAGACCCAGTACTTC.